These T cell receptor beta chains were read from a single sample in a study of PD-L1 blockade in urothelial cancer. Sequencing was performed with immunoSEQ multiplex PCR; in TCRdb, only in-frame clones are kept and a portion is missing. The sample gives tens of thousands of clones, around four fifths of which show up once; about 15% is in the top ten. The sequencing used PBMCs, collected around atezolizumab (anti-PD-L1) treatment. These receptors were taken from an elderly man with urothelial cancer. Both conserved end residues are part of each CDR3. D genes are given only for firm matches. Part of the rows lack a size; the others show once, few, many or a class for expanded clones.

cdr3_nt cdr3_aa v_call d_call clone_size j_call
TGTGCCAGCAGCCTCTCTAACTATGGCTACACCTTC CASSLSNYGYTF TRBV9 - - TRBJ1-2
TGTGCCAGCAGCCCAGGGACAGGAGGGCAGACCCAGTACTTC CASSPGTGGQTQYF TRBV7-2 TRBD1 few TRBJ2-5
TGTGCCAGCGGTAGCGGGAGGATCTACGAGCAGTACTTC CASGSGRIYEQYF TRBV6-5 TRBD2 - TRBJ2-7
TGCGCCAGCAGCTTAGCGGGAGGGGGCACCGGGGAGCTGTTTTTT CASSLAGGGTGELFF TRBV5-1 TRBD2 once TRBJ2-2
TGCGCCAGCAGCCCGACAGTGAAAACTAGCGCGAACAATGAGCAGTTCTTC CASSPTVKTSANNEQFF TRBV4-1 TRBD2 - TRBJ2-1
TGTGCCAGCAGTTACGGGTTTAACAGGAACACTGAAGCTTTCTTT CASSYGFNRNTEAFF TRBV6-5 - - TRBJ1-1
TGTGCCAGCAGCGGAACTAGCGCAAGGGGCACAGATACGCAGTATTTT CASSGTSARGTDTQYF TRBV5-6 TRBD2 - TRBJ2-3
TGTGCCAGCCTTACAGGGAAAGGTGAAAAACTGTTTTTT CASLTGKGEKLFF TRBV2 - few TRBJ1-4
TGCGCCAGCAGCTTGGAGGGGGCTAGCAATCAGCCCCAGCATTTT CASSLEGASNQPQHF TRBV5-1 TRBD1 - TRBJ1-5
TGTGCCACCAGCAGAGGGGAGGCGGGAGGAAGCTCCTACGAGCAGTACTTC CATSRGEAGGSSYEQYF TRBV15 TRBD2 - TRBJ2-7
TGTGCCAGCAGGGAGGGGGGGGCCGGGGAGCTGTTTTTT CASREGGAGELFF TRBV6-1 - - TRBJ2-2
TGTGCCAGCAGTTTGGGACTAGCGGGAGACGGTTCCTACGAGCAGTACTTC CASSLGLAGDGSYEQYF TRBV27 TRBD2 - TRBJ2-7
TGTGCCAGCAGCTTATGGGAGCCCCCCAACGAGCAGTACTTC CASSLWEPPNEQYF TRBV7-8 - once TRBJ2-7